Given below is one T cell receptor beta chain in context. Trimming took 4 bases from V and 3 from J, leaving 16 bases between them. Germline V gene lookup returns CDR1 SGHNT and CDR2 YYREEE (reference sequence). This CDR3 has 16 amino acids. The data were produced by immunoSEQ multiplex PCR, yet TCRdb's version contains in-frame clones alone and is incomplete. The sample shows 100,000 to 150,000 clones, over 85% of them seen only once. The data were obtained in a study of control samples from healthy donors and cancer patients. This sequence originates from a man aged 18 to 30 in good health. J is TRBJ2-2 and V is TRBV5-4, with D maybe TRBD2 (7 bases). The sequenced material came from blood. CDR3 in amino acids: CASSPGRGGDTGELFF. As DNA, the CDR3 is TGTGCCAGCAGCCCCGGCAGGGGAGGGGACACCGGGGAGCTGTTTTTT.